The source of this T cell receptor beta chain is a study of blood T cell repertoires in COVID-19. Whole-study context: Donors in the United States, Italy and Spain gave samples during acute or convalescent COVID-19. The cDNA or gDNA used as material had been derived from T cells, B-cell-depleted T cells, or PBMCs.

The CDR3 has 15 residues. Per germline, CDR1 LNHNV and CDR2 YYDKDF (reference sequence). V lost 3 bases and J lost 2; bases outside the gene matches: 5. Authors' data handling: Counts of nucleated cells, estimated from reference gene primer amplification, were obtained. TCRdb's table, derived via immunoSEQ multiplex PCR, lists solely in-frame clones and lacks some. That table is the source of V, J and clone size, and D and trimming were worked out from the DNA. The sample records fewer than 20,000 clones, 80% to 90% being singletons. The clonotype comes from a man aged 70 or older in a cohort sampled during active COVID-19. Material: peripheral blood. The rearrangement links TRBV15 to TRBJ2-5, with 8 bases that match TRBD1. The CDR3 here is CATSRVHRGQETQYF. CDR3 DNA: TGTGCCACCAGCAGGGTTCACAGGGGGCAAGAGACCCAGTACTTC.